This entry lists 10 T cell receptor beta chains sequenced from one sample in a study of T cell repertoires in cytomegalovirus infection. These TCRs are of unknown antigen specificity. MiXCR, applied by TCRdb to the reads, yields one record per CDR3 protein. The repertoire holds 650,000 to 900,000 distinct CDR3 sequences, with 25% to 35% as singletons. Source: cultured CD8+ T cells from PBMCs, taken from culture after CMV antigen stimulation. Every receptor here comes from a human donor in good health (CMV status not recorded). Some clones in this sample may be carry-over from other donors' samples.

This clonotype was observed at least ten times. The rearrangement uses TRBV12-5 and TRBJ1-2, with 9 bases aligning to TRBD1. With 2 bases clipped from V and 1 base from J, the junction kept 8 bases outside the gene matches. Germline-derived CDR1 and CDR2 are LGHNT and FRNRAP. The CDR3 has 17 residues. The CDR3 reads CASGLPPRQGVNYGYTF. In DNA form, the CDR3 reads TGTGCTAGTGGTTTGCCTCCTAGACAGGGGGTTAACTATGGCTACACCTTC. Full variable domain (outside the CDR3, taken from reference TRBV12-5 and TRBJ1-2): DARVTQTPRHKVTEMGQEVTMRCQPILGHNTVFWYRQTMMQGLELLAYFRNRAPLDDSGMPKDRFSAEMPDATLATLKIQPSEPRDSAVYFCASGLPPRQGVNYGYTFGSGTRLTVV.

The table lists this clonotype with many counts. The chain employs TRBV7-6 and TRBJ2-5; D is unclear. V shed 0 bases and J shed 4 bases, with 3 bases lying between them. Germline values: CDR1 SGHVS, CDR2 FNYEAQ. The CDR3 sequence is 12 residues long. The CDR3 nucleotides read TGTGCCAGCAGCTTAGCGGGAGAGACCCAGTACTTC. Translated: CASSLAGETQYF.

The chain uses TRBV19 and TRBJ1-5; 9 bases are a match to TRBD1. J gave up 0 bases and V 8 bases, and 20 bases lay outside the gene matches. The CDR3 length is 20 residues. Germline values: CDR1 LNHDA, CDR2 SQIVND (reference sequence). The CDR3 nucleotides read TGTGCCAGTTGGGGCATCTCCTCTCGGGACAGGGAGATTAGCAATCAGCCCCAGCATTTT. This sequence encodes CASWGISSRDREISNQPQHF.

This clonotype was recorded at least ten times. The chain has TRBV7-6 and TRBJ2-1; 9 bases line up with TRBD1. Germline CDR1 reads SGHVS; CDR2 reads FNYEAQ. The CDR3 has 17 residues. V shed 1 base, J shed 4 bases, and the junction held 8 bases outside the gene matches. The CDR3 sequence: CASSLGNRGPRYNEQFF. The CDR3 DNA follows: TGTGCCAGCAGCTTAGGAAACAGGGGGCCCCGATACAATGAGCAGTTCTTC.

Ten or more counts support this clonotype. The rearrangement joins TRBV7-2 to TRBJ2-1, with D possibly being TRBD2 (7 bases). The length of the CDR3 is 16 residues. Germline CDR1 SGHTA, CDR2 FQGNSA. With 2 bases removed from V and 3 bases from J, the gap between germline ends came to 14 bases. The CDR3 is CASSLYLGGVYNEQFF. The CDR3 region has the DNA TGTGCCAGCAGCTTATATTTAGGGGGGGTCTACAATGAGCAGTTCTTC.

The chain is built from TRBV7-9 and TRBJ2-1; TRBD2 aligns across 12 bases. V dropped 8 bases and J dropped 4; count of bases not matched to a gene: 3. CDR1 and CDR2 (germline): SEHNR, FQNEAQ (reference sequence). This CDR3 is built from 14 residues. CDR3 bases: TGTGCCAGCGGAACTAGCGGGGGGTACAATGAGCAGTTCTTC. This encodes CASGTSGGYNEQFF.

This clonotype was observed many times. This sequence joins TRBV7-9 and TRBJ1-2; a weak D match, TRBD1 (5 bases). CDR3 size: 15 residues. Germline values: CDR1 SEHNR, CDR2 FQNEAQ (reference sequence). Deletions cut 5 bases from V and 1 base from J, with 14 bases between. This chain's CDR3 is CASSDRGHLNYGYTF. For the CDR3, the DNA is TGTGCCAGCAGCGACAGAGGACACCTTAACTATGGCTACACCTTC.

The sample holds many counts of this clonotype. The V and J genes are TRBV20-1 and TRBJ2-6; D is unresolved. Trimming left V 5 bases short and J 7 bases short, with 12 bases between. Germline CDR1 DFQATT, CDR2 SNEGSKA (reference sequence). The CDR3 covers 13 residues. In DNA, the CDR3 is TGCAGTGCTCGTCGGGTAAACGCCAACGTCCTGACTTTC. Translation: CSARRVNANVLTF.

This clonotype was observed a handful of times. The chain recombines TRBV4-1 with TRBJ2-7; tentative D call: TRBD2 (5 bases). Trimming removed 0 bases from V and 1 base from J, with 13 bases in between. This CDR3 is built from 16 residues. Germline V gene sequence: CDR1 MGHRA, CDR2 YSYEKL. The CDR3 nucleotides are TGCGCCAGCAGCCAAGATCGGCAGGAGGATTCCTACGAGCAGTACTTC. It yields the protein CASSQDRQEDSYEQYF.

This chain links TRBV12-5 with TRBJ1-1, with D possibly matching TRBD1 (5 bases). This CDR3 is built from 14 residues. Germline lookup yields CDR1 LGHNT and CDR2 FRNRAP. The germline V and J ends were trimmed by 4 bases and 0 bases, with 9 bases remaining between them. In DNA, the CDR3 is TGTGCTAGTGGTTGGGGCACCATGAACACTGAAGCTTTCTTT. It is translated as CASGWGTMNTEAFF.